This T cell receptor beta chain was obtained from a study of cytomegalovirus exposure and HLA in healthy donors. Findings and limits, study-wide: No immune exposure information besides CMV serostatus was available. In a later analysis, DRB1 alleles had the most associated TCRs; HLA-C alleles the fewest.

The CDR3 runs to 14 residues. Germline lookup yields CDR1 MNHEY and CDR2 SVGAGI. V was pared by 5 bases and J by 5 bases, with 5 bases of the junction left unmatched. In the PCR, 60 Vbeta and 13 Jbeta primers were used. Profiled with immunoSEQ multiplex PCR; TCRdb holds only in-frame clones, not every one. The sample yields some 200,000 clones, around 79% seen once. Turning to this clone: Its antigen is currently unknown.

The sequencing sample was made of PBMCs. The receptor was derived from a girl between 2 and 10 years old in good health and CMV-seronegative. V and J are TRBV6-5 and TRBJ1-1, with TRBD1 identical over 10 bases. The CDR3: CASSRDRGGTEAFF. For the CDR3, the DNA is TGTGCCAGCAGTCGGGACAGGGGAGGGACTGAAGCTTTCTTT.